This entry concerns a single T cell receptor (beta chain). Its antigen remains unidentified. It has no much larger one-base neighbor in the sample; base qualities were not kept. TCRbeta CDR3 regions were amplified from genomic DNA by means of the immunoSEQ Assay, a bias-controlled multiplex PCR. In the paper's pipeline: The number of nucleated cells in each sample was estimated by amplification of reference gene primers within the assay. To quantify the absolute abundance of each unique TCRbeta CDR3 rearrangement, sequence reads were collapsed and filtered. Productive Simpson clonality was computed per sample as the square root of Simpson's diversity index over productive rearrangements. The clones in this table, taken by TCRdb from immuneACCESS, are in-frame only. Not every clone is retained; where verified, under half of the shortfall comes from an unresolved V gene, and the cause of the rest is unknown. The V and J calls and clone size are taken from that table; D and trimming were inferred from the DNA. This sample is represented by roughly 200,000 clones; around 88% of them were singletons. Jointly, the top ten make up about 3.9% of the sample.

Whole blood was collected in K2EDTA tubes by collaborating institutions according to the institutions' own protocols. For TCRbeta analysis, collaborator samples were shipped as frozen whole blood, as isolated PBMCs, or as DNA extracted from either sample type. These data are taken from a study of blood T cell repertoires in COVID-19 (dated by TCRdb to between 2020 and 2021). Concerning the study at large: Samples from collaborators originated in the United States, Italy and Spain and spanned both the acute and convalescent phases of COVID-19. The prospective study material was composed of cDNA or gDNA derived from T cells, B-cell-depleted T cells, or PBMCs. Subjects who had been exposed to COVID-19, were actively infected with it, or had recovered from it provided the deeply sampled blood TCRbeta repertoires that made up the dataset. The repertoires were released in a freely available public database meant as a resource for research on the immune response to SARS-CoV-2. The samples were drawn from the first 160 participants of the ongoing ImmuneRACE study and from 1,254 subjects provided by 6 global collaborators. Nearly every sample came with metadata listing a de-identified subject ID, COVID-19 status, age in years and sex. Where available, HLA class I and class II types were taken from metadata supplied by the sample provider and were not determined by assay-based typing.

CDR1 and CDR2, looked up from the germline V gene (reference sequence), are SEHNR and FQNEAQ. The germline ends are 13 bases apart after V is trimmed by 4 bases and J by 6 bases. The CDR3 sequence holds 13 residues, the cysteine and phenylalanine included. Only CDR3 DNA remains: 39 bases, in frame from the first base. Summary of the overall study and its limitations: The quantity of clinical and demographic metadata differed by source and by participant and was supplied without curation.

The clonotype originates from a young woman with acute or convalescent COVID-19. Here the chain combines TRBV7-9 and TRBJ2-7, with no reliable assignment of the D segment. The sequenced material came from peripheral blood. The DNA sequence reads TGTGCCAGCAGCTCCGGGTCCAAAGGCGAGCAGTACTTC. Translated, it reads CASSSGSKGEQYF.